This is a list of T cell receptor beta chains from one sample in a study of cytomegalovirus exposure and HLA in healthy donors. Data came from immunoSEQ multiplex PCR; TCRdb stores just in-frame clones and leaves some out. This table holds under 140,000 clones, around nine tenths found once. The sequenced sample consisted of PBMCs. These receptors all come from a woman aged 25 to 39 in good health and CMV-seropositive. The CDR3 runs from the conserved cysteine through the conserved F or W.

TRBJ2-5 | TRBV5-6 | CASSLAGGGEETQYF
TRBJ1-5 | TRBV2 | CASSERTGVGDQPQHF
TRBJ1-2 | TRBV6-4 | CASNGDRGPPWGGYTF
TRBJ2-1 | TRBV19 | CASSMRRSYNEQFF
TRBJ2-3 | TRBV5-1 | CASSLGAGSGTDTQYF
TRBJ1-2 | TRBV5-4 | CASSVQQGGGYGYTF
TRBJ2-2 | TRBV11-1 | CASSSRPQGPGELFF
TRBJ1-2 | TRBV5-1 | CASSSTGNGYTF
TRBJ2-7 | TRBV4-2 | CASSLTLTSEQYF
TRBJ2-1 | TRBV5-6 | CASSTEVSYNEQFF
TRBJ2-7 | TRBV2 | CASSVGSYEQYF
TRBJ1-1 | TRBV2 | CASTLGIIARDSEAFF
TRBJ2-1 | TRBV14 | CASSQGGYNEQFF
TRBJ2-1 | TRBV4-2 | CASSQVGLAGGNYNEQFF
TRBJ1-3 | TRBV6-6 | CASSYAQGTGNTIYF